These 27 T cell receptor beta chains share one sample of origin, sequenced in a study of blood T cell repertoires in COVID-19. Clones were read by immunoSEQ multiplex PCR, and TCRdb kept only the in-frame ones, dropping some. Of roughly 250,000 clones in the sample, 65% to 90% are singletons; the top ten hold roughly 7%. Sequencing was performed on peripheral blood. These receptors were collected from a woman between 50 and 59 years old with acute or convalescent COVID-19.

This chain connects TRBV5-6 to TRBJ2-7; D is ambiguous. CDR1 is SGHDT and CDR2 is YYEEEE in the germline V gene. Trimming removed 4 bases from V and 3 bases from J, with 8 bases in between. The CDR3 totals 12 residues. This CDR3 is CASSEASYEQYF. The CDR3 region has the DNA TGTGCCAGCAGCGAGGCAAGCTACGAGCAGTACTTC.

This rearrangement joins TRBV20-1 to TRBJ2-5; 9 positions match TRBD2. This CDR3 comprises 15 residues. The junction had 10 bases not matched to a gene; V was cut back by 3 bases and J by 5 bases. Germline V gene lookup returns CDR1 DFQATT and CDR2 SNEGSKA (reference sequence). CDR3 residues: CSASFLAGSSETQYF. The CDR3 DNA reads TGCAGTGCTAGTTTCCTAGCGGGATCGTCGGAGACCCAGTACTTC.

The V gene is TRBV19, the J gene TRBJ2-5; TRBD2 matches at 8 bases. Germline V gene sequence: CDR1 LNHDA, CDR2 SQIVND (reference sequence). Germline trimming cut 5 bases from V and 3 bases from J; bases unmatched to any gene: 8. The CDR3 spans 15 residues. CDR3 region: CASSGLGSGKETQYF. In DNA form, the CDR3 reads TGTGCCAGTAGTGGGTTGGGTAGCGGGAAAGAGACCCAGTACTTC.

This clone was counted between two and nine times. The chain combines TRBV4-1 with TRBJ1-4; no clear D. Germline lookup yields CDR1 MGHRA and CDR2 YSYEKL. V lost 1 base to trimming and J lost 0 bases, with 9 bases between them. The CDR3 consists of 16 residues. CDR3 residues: CASSQVEHPTNEKLFF. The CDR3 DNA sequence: TGCGCCAGCAGCCAAGTCGAACACCCAACTAATGAAAAACTGTTTTTT.

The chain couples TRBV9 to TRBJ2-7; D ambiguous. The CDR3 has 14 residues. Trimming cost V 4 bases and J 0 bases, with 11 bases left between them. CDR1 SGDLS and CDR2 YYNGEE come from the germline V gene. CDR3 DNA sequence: TGTGCCAGCAGCCCCTCGCCAGACTCCTACGAGCAGTACTTC. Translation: CASSPSPDSYEQYF.

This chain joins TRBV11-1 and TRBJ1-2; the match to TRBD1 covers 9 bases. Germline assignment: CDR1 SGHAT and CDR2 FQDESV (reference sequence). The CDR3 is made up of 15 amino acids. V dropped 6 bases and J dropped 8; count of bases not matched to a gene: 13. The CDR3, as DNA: TGTGCCAGCAGTCGTAACCGGGACAGGGCATCCGGCTACACCTTC. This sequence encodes CASSRNRDRASGYTF.

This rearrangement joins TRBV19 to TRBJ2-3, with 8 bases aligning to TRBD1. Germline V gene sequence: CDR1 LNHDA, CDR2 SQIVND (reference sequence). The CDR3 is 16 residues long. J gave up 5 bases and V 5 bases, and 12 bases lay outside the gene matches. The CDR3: CASSSHGTGGEDTQYF. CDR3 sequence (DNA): TGTGCCAGTAGTTCCCACGGGACAGGCGGGGAAGATACGCAGTATTTT.

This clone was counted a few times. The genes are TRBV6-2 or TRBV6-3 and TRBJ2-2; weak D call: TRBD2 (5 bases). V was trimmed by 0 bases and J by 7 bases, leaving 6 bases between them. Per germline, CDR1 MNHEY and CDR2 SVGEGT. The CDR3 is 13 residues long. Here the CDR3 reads CASSYSRVGELFF. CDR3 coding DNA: TGTGCCAGCAGTTACTCGAGGGTCGGGGAGCTGTTTTTT.

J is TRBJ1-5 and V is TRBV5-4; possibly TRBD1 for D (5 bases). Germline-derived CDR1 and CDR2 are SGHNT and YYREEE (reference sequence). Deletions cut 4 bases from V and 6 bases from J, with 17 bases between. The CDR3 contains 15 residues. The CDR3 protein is CASSRGGVLSQPQHF. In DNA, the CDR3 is TGTGCCAGCAGCCGCGGGGGGGTTCTTTCTCAGCCCCAGCATTTT.

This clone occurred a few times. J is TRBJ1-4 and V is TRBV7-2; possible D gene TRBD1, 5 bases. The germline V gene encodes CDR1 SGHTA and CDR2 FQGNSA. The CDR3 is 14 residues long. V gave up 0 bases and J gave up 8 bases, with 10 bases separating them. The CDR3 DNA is TGTGCCAGCAGCTTAGCGGGTACAGGAGAAAAACTGTTTTTT. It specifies CASSLAGTGEKLFF.

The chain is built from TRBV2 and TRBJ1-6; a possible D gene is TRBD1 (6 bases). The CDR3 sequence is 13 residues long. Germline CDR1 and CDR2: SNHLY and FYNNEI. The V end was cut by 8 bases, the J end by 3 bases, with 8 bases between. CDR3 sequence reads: CASRTDYNSPLHF. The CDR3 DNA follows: TGTGCCAGCCGGACAGACTATAATTCACCCCTCCACTTT.

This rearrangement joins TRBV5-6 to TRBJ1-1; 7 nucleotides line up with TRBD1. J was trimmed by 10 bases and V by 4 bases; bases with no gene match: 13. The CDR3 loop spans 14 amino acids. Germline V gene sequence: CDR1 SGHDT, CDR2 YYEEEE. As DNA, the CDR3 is TGTGCCAGCAGCCGAGGGACAGCCCAAACCGGAGCTTTCTTT. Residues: CASSRGTAQTGAFF. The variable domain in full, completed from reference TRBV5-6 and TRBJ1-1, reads DAGVTQSPTHLIKTRGQQVTLRCSPKSGHDTVSWYQQALGQGPQFIFQYYEEEERQRGNFPDRFSGHQFPNYSSELNVNALLLGDSALYLCASSRGTAQTGAFFGQGTRLTVV.

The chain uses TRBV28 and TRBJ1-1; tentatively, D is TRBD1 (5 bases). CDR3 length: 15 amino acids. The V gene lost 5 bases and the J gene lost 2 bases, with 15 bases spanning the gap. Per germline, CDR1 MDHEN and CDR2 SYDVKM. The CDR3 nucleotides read TGTGCCAGCAGTCCGGCCGGGAGGGGAAACACTGAAGCTTTCTTT. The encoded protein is CASSPAGRGNTEAFF.

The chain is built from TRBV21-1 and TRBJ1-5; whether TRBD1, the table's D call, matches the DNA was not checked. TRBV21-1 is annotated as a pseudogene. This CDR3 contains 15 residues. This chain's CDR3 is CASSIRDRVHQPQHF. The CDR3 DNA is TGTGCCAGCAGCATTCGGGACAGGGTGCATCAGCCCCAGCATTTT.

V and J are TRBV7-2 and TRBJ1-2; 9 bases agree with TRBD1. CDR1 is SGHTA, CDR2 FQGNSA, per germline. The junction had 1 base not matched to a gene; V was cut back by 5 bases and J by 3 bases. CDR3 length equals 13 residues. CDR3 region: CASSRDRDYGYTF. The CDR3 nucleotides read TGTGCCAGCAGCCGGGACAGGGACTATGGCTACACCTTC.

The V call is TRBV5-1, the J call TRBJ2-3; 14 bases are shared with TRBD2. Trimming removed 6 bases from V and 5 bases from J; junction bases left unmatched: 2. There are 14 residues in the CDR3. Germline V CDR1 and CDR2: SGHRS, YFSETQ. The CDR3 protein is CASTGLAGVDTQYF. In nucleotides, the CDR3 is TGCGCCAGCACGGGACTAGCGGGGGTAGATACGCAGTATTTT.

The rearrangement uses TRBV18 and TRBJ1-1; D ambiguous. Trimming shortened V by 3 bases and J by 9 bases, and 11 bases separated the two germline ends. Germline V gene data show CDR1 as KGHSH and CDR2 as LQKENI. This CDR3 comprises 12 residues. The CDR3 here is CASSPSADKAFF. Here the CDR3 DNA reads TGTGCCAGCTCACCCTCGGCGGATAAAGCTTTCTTT.

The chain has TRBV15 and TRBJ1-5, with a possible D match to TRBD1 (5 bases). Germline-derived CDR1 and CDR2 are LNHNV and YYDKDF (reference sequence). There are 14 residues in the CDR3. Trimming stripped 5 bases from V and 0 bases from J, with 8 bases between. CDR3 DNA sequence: TGTGCCACCAGCCAGGGACTTAGCAATCAGCCCCAGCATTTT. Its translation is CATSQGLSNQPQHF. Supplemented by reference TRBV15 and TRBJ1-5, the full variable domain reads DAMVIQNPRYQVTQFGKPVTLSCSQTLNHNVMYWYQQKSSQAPKLLFHYYDKDFNNEADTPDNFQSRRPNTSFCFLDIRSPGLGDTAMYLCATSQGLSNQPQHFGDGTRLSIL.

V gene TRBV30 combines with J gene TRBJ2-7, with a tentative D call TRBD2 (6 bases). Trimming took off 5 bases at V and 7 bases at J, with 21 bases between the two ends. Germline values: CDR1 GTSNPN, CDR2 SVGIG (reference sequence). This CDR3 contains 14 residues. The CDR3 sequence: CAWAHPGRAGEQYF. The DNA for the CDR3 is TGTGCCTGGGCCCACCCTGGCAGGGCGGGGGAGCAGTACTTC. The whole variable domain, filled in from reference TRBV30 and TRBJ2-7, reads SQTIHQWPATLVQPVGSPLSLECTVEGTSNPNLYWYRQAAGRGLQLLFYSVGIGQISSEVPQNLSASRPQDRQFILSSKKLLLSDSGFYLCAWAHPGRAGEQYFGPGTRLTVT.

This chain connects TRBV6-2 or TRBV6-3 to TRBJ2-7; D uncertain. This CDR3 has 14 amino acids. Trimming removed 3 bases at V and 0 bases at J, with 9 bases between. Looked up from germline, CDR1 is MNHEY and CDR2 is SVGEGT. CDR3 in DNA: TGTGCCAGCAGTTATCTACAGATCTCCTACGAGCAGTACTTC. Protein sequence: CASSYLQISYEQYF.

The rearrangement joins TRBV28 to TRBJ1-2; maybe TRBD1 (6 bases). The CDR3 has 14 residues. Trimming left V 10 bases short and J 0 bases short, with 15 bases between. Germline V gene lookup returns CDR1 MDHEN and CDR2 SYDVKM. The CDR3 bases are TGTGCCACCAAACCAGGGGAAGCTAACTATGGCTACACCTTC. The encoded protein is CATKPGEANYGYTF.

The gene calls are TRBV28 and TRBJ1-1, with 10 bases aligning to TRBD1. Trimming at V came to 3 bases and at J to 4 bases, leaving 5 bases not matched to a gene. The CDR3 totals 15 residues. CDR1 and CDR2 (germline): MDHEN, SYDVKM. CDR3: CASSFRQGARTEAFF. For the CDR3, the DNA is TGTGCCAGCAGTTTTCGACAGGGGGCGCGCACTGAAGCTTTCTTT. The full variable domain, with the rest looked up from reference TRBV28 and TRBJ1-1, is DVKVTQSSRYLVKRTGEKVFLECVQDMDHENMFWYRQDPGLGLRLIYFSYDVKMKEKGDIPEGYSVSREKKERFSLILESASTNQTSMYLCASSFRQGARTEAFFGQGTRLTVV.

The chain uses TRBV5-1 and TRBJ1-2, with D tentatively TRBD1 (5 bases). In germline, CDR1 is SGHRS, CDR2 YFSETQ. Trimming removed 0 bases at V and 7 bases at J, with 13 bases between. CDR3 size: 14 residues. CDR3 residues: CASSLGGAGSGYTF. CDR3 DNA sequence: TGCGCCAGCAGCTTGGGTGGGGCAGGGTCTGGCTACACCTTC.

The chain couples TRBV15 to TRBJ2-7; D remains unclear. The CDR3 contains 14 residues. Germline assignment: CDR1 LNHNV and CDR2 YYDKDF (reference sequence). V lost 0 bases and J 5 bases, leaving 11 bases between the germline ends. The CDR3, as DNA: TGTGCCACCAGCAGAGATGTCTCGGTAGACGAGCAGTACTTC. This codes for CATSRDVSVDEQYF. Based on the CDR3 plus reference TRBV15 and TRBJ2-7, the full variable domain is DAMVIQNPRYQVTQFGKPVTLSCSQTLNHNVMYWYQQKSSQAPKLLFHYYDKDFNNEADTPDNFQSRRPNTSFCFLDIRSPGLGDTAMYLCATSRDVSVDEQYFGPGTRLTVT.

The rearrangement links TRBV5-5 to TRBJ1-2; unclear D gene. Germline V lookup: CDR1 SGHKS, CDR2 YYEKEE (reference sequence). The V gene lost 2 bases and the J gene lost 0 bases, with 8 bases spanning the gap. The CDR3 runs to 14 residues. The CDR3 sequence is CASSLPGTNYGYTF. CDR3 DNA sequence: TGTGCCAGCAGCTTACCGGGAACTAACTATGGCTACACCTTC.

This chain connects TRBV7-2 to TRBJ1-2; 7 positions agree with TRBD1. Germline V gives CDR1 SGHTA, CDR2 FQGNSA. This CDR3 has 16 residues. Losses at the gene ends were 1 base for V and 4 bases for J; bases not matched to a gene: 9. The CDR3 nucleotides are TGTGCCAGCAGCTTAGTAGGACAGGACTTCCCCTATGGCTACACCTTC. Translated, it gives CASSLVGQDFPYGYTF.

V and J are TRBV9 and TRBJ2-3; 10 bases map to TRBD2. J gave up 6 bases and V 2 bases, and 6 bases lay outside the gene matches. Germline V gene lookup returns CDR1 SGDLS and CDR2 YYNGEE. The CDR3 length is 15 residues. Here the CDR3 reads CASSVLAGVADTQYF. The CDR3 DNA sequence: TGTGCCAGCAGCGTTCTAGCGGGAGTCGCTGATACGCAGTATTTT.